The next 20 T cell receptor beta chains were all read from a single sample in a study of T-cell memory formation after mild COVID-19. Each CDR3 protein gets one entry after TCRdb re-called the 5' RACE reads with MiXCR. The table shows 470,000 or so distinct CDR3 sequences, with nearly 25% occurring only once. Sequenced: PBMCs or a T cell subset sorted from them (not recorded which). These receptor sequences come from an adult woman who had mild COVID-19 (a few samples of this study predate the infection). Cell type and time point are not known.

The sample holds a few counts of this clonotype. This chain links TRBV3-1 with TRBJ2-2; 10 nucleotides align to TRBD1. Per the germline V gene, CDR1 is LGHDT and CDR2 is YNNKEL (reference sequence). The CDR3 length is 16 residues. V lost 6 bases and J lost 4; bases outside the gene matches: 8. The CDR3 DNA follows: TGTGCCAGCAGACCAAAGACAGGGGGCAGCACCGGGGAGCTGTTTTTT. This encodes CASRPKTGGSTGELFF. The entire variable domain, with the rest obtained from reference TRBV3-1 and TRBJ2-2, is as follows: DTAVSQTPKYLVTQMGNDKSIKCEQNLGHDTMYWYKQDSKKFLKIMFSYNNKELIINETVPNRFSPKSPDKAHLNLHINSLELGDSAVYFCASRPKTGGSTGELFFGEGSRLTVL.

The chain joins TRBV29-1 to TRBJ2-7, with 9 nucleotides matching TRBD2. V lost 3 bases to trimming and J lost 7 bases; unmatched junction nucleotides: 7. The V gene's germline CDR1 is SQVTM and CDR2 ANQGSEA. This CDR3 comprises 13 residues. The CDR3 nucleotides are TGCAGCGTTGACGTAGCGGGAGTGGGAGAGCAGTACTTC. As protein: CSVDVAGVGEQYF.

This clonotype was observed many times. The J gene is TRBJ2-1, the V gene TRBV3-1; 15 bases are a match to TRBD2. This CDR3 has 16 amino acids. Looked up from germline, CDR1 is LGHDT and CDR2 is YNNKEL (reference sequence). J gave up 8 bases and V 1 base, and 3 bases lay outside the gene matches. CDR3 amino acids: CASSQAGTSGRYEQFF. CDR3 DNA: TGTGCCAGCAGCCAAGCCGGGACTAGCGGGAGGTATGAGCAGTTCTTC.

This chain connects TRBV19 to TRBJ2-7, with 9 bases lining up with TRBD1. The CDR3 covers 11 residues. CDR1 is LNHDA and CDR2 is SQIVND in the germline V gene (reference sequence). J lost 5 bases, V lost 11 bases, and 4 bases had no gene match. CDR3 amino acids: CASTGGDEQYF. The CDR3 DNA reads TGTGCCTCCACAGGGGGCGACGAGCAGTACTTC.

This clonotype was seen more than once but under ten times. The chain employs TRBV7-9 and TRBJ2-2; no reliable D call. The CDR3 has 14 residues. Germline CDR1 and CDR2: SEHNR and FQNEAQ (reference sequence). With 1 base removed from V and 6 bases from J, the gap between germline ends came to 9 bases. CDR3 bases: TGTGCCAGCAGCTTAGATCTTAGGGCCGGGGAGCTGTTTTTT. Protein product: CASSLDLRAGELFF.

The J gene is TRBJ2-7, the V gene TRBV7-8; D not resolved. The germline V and J ends were trimmed by 2 bases and 1 base, with 9 bases remaining between them. This CDR3 contains 14 residues. Germline values: CDR1 SGHVS, CDR2 FQNEAQ. The CDR3 bases are TGTGCCAGCAGCTTACTAGTTGATTCCTACGAGCAGTACTTC. Translation gives CASSLLVDSYEQYF.

This clonotype has only a few counts. This chain links TRBV3-1 with TRBJ2-7, with D perhaps TRBD1 (6 bases). V lost 0 bases to trimming and J lost 3 bases, with 9 bases between them. Germline V gives CDR1 LGHDT, CDR2 YNNKEL (reference sequence). The CDR3 is made up of 14 amino acids. Here the CDR3 reads CASSQDPGVYEQYF. For the CDR3, the DNA is TGTGCCAGCAGCCAAGACCCAGGGGTCTACGAGCAGTACTTC.

The chain employs TRBV29-1 and TRBJ1-1; D perhaps matches TRBD1 (6 bases). CDR3 size: 14 residues. CDR1 is SQVTM, CDR2 ANQGSEA, per germline. V lost 2 bases, J lost 3 bases, and 13 bases lay in between. The CDR3 spells CSVEPQGLYTEAFF. CDR3 DNA sequence: TGCAGCGTTGAACCCCAGGGGCTCTACACTGAAGCTTTCTTT.

The V call is TRBV6-6, the J call TRBJ1-5, with a possible D match to TRBD1 (5 bases). Germline CDR1 and CDR2: MNHNY and SVGAGI (reference sequence). Deletions cut 7 bases from V and 7 bases from J, with 20 bases between. The CDR3 is made up of 15 amino acids. CDR3 nucleotides: TGTGCCAGCACCACCCTGGGGGTCGGGTGGCAGCCCCAGCATTTT. Translated: CASTTLGVGWQPQHF.

This clonotype was found a few times. V gene TRBV11-2 combines with J gene TRBJ2-1; D gene uncertain. The germline V and J ends were trimmed by 4 bases and 5 bases, with 6 bases remaining between them. Germline values: CDR1 SGHAT, CDR2 FQNNGV. The CDR3 covers 12 residues. The chain's CDR3 is CASSSTNNEQFF. DNA of the CDR3: TGTGCCAGCAGCTCTACTAACAATGAGCAGTTCTTC.

V gene TRBV24-1 combines with J gene TRBJ2-3; maybe TRBD1 (5 bases). CDR3 size: 16 residues. The V gene lost 4 bases and the J gene lost 0 bases, with 13 bases spanning the gap. In germline, CDR1 is KGHDR, CDR2 SFDVKD. The CDR3 protein is CATSDPLTESTDTQYF. CDR3 bases: TGTGCCACCAGTGACCCACTGACAGAGAGCACAGATACGCAGTATTTT.

The chain links TRBV9 to TRBJ2-7; no definite D call. CDR1 SGDLS and CDR2 YYNGEE come from the germline V gene. The CDR3 extends over 15 amino acids. V lost 3 bases to trimming and J lost 5 bases, with 18 bases between them. CDR3 sequence reads: CASSADEGTGDEQYF. Written as DNA, the CDR3 is TGTGCCAGCAGCGCGGACGAAGGCACCGGAGACGAGCAGTACTTC.

This clonotype was observed many times. The rearrangement joins TRBV7-2 to TRBJ1-1; TRBD1 agrees at 7 bases. The ends lost 4 bases at V and 3 bases at J; junction bases unmatched: 8. From germline, CDR1 is SGHTA and CDR2 FQGNSA. The CDR3 is made up of 15 amino acids. CDR3 sequence (DNA): TGTGCCAGCAGCTACCCCAGGGGGAAGGACACTGAAGCTTTCTTT. Its protein product is CASSYPRGKDTEAFF.

The V gene is TRBV12-3 or TRBV12-4, the J gene TRBJ2-1; D gene unclear. The CDR3 loop spans 14 amino acids. Deletions cut 7 bases from V and 4 bases from J, with 14 bases between. For the CDR3, the DNA is TGTGCCAGCACCCCCGCTAGGGATTACAATGAGCAGTTCTTC. Amino acids: CASTPARDYNEQFF.

The V call is TRBV7-9, the J call TRBJ1-4; D is unclear. Trimming removed 6 bases from V and 8 bases from J, with 19 bases in between. The CDR3 spans 15 residues. CDR1 SEHNR and CDR2 FQNEAQ come from the germline V gene (reference sequence). CDR3: CASSYKRGYEEKLFF. Here the CDR3 DNA reads TGTGCCAGCAGTTATAAGCGGGGATATGAGGAAAAACTGTTTTTT.

In this sample, this clonotype turned up a few times. J is TRBJ2-1 and V is TRBV9; 7 bases are shared with TRBD2. Germline V CDR1 and CDR2: SGDLS, YYNGEE. The CDR3 is made up of 15 amino acids. V gave up 4 bases and J gave up 10 bases; unmatched junction bases: 14. The CDR3 spells CASSSTSPTGGEQFF. Written as DNA, the CDR3 is TGTGCCAGCAGCTCTACAAGCCCGACCGGGGGGGAGCAGTTCTTC.

The genes are TRBV5-1 and TRBJ1-1, with D possibly being TRBD1 (6 bases). The CDR3 runs 15 residues. The V end was cut by 4 bases, the J end by 1 base, with 14 bases between. Germline loops: CDR1 SGHRS, CDR2 YFSETQ. The DNA of the CDR3 is TGCGCCAGCAGCGAGGGACACCGGAGGAACACTGAAGCTTTCTTT. Its protein is CASSEGHRRNTEAFF. The variable domain in full, completed from reference TRBV5-1 and TRBJ1-1, reads KAGVTQTPRYLIKTRGQQVTLSCSPISGHRSVSWYQQTPGQGLQFLFEYFSETQRNKGNFPGRFSGRQFSNSRSEMNVSTLELGDSALYLCASSEGHRRNTEAFFGQGTRLTVV.

This clonotype was recorded a few times. The rearrangement joins TRBV30 to TRBJ2-3, with 11 bases identical to TRBD2. V dropped 1 base and J dropped 5; count of bases not matched to a gene: 5. CDR1 GTSNPN and CDR2 SVGIG come from the germline V gene (reference sequence). This CDR3 is built from 15 residues. The CDR3 bases are TGTGCCTGGAGTGCCTTACTAGCGGGAGTAGATACGCAGTATTTT. This gives the protein CAWSALLAGVDTQYF.

This clonotype was found a few times. The gene calls are TRBV5-1 and TRBJ1-4; TRBD1 aligns across 7 bases. The germline CDR1 and CDR2 sequences are SGHRS and YFSETQ. Trimming removed 4 bases from V and 6 bases from J; junction bases left unmatched: 6. The CDR3 covers 14 residues. The CDR3 loop reads CASSRQGGDEKLFF. CDR3 DNA sequence: TGCGCCAGCAGCCGACAGGGAGGTGATGAAAAACTGTTTTTT.

V usage is TRBV18 and J usage is TRBJ1-1; a possible D gene is TRBD1 (5 bases). The germline gives CDR1 KGHSH, CDR2 LQKENI. V was cut by 3 bases and J by 8 bases, with 13 bases left in between. The CDR3 has 13 amino acids. DNA of the CDR3: TGTGCCAGCTCACCCGATCGGCCAGGGGAAGCTTTCTTT. Amino acids: CASSPDRPGEAFF. The whole variable domain, remainder taken from reference TRBV18 and TRBJ1-1, is NAGVMQNPRHLVRRRGQEARLRCSPMKGHSHVYWYRQLPEEGLKFMVYLQKENIIDESGMPKERFSAEFPKEGPSILRIQQVVRGDSAAYFCASSPDRPGEAFFGQGTRLTVV.